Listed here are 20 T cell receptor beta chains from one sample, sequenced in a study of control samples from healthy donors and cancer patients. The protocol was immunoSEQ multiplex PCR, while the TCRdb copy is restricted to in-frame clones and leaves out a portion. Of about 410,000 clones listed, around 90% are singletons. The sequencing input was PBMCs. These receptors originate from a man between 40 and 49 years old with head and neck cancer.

The CDR3: CASSQDNGHLDTQYF. The CDR3 bases are TGTGCCAGCAGCCAAGATAACGGGCATTTGGATACGCAGTATTTT. The V and J genes are TRBV14 and TRBJ2-3; D gene unclear. The CDR3 loop spans 15 amino acids. Germline V lookup: CDR1 SGHDN, CDR2 FVKESK. V was shortened by 0 bases and J by 6 bases, with 13 bases between the two germline ends.

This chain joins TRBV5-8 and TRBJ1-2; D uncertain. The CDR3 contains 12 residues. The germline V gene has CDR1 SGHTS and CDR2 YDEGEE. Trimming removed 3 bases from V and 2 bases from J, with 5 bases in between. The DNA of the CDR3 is TGTGCCAGCAGCTACAGAAACTATGGCTACACCTTC. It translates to CASSYRNYGYTF.

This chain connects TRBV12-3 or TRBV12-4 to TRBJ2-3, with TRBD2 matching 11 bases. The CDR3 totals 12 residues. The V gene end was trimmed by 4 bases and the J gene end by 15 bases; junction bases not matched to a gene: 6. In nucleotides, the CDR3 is TGTGCCAGCAGTTCCTCCGGGACTAGCGGATATTTT. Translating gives CASSSSGTSGYF.

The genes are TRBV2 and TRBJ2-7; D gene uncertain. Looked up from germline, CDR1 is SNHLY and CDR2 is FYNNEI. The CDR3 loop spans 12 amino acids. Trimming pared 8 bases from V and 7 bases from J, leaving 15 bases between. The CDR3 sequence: CASRPDTGEQYF. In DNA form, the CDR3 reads TGTGCCAGCCGGCCAGACACCGGGGAGCAGTACTTC.

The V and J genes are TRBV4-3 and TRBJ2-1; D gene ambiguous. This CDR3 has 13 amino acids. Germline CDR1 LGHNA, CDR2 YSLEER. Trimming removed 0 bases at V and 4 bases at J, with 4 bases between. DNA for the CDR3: TGCGCCAGCAGCCAAGATGAGTACAATGAGCAGTTCTTC. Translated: CASSQDEYNEQFF.

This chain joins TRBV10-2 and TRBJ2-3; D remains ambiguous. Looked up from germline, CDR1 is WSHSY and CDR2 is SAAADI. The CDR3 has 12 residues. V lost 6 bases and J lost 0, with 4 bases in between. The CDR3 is CASRGSTDTQYF. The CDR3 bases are TGCGCCAGCAGGGGTAGCACAGATACGCAGTATTTT.

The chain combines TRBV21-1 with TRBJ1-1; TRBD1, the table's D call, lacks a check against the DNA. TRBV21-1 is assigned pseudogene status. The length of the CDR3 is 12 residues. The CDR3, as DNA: TGTGCCAGCATTACACCGAACACTGAAGCTTTCTTT. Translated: CASITPNTEAFF.

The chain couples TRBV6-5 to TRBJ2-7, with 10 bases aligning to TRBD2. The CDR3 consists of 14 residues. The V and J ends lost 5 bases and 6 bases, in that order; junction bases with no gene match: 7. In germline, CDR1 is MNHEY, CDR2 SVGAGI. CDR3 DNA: TGTGCCAGCAGTACGGGACTAGCGACGGGCGAGCAGTACTTC. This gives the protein CASSTGLATGEQYF.

The CDR3 here is CASSIEGGSYEQYF. CDR3 DNA: TGTGCCAGTAGTATAGAAGGCGGGTCCTACGAGCAGTACTTC. The rearrangement links TRBV19 to TRBJ2-7; the D gene is possibly TRBD2 (5 bases). This CDR3 has 14 residues. The ends were cut back, 0 bases at V and 1 base at J, with 7 bases in the middle. Germline values: CDR1 LNHDA, CDR2 SQIVND (reference sequence).

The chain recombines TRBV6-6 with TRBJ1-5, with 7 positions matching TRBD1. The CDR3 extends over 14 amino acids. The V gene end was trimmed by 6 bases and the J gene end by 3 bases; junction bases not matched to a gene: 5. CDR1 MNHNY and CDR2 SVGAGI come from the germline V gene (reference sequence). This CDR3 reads CASRGQVNNQPQHF. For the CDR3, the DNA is TGTGCCAGCAGAGGACAGGTTAACAATCAGCCCCAGCATTTT.

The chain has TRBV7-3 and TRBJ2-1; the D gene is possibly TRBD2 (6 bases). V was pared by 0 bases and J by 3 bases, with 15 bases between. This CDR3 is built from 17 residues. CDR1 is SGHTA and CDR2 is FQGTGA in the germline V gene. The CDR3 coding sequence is TGTGCCAGCAGCTTAACTCGTCTGGGAGGAGACTACAATGAGCAGTTCTTC. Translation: CASSLTRLGGDYNEQFF.

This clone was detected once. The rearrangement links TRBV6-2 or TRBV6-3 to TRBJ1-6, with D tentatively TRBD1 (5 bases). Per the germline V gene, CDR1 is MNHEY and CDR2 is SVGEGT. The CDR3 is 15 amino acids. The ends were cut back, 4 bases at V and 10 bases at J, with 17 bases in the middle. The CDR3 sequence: CASSLSAGLRSPLHF. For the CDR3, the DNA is TGTGCCAGCAGTTTGTCGGCAGGGCTTCGCTCACCCCTCCACTTT.

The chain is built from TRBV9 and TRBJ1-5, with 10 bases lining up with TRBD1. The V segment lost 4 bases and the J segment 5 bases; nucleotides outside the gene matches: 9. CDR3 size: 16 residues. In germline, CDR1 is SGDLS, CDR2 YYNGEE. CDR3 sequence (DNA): TGTGCCAGCAGCCCCGGGGGGGACAGGGGCCATCAGCCCCAGCATTTT. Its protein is CASSPGGDRGHQPQHF.

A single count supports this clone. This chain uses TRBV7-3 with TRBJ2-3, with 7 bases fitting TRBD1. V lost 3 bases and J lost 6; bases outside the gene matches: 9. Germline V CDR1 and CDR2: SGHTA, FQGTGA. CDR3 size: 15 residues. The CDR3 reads CASSLTGLETDTQYF. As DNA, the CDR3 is TGTGCCAGCAGCTTGACAGGGCTTGAAACCGATACGCAGTATTTT.

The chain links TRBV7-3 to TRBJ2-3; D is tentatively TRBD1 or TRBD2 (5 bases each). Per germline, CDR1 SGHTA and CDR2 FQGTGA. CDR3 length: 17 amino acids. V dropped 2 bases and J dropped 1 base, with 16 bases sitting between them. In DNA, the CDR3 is TGTGCCAGCAGCTTATATACCGGGGCGGGCGGCACAGATACGCAGTATTTT. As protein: CASSLYTGAGGTDTQYF.

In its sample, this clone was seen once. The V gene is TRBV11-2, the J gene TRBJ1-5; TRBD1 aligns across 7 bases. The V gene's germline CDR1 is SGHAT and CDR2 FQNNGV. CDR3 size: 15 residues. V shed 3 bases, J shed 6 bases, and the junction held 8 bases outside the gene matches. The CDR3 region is CASSFTGVDGQPQHF. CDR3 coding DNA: TGTGCCAGCAGCTTTACAGGGGTCGATGGTCAGCCCCAGCATTTT.

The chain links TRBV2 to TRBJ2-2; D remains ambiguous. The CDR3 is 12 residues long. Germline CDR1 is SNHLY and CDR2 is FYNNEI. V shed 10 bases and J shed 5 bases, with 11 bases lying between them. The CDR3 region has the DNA TGTGCCACTCGTCTGGGAACCGGGGAGCTGTTTTTT. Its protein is CATRLGTGELFF.

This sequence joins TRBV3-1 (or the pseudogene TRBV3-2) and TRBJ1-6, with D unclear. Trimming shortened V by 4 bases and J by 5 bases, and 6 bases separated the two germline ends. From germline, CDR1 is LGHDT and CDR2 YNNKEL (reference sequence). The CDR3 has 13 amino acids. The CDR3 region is CASSPTNNSPLHF. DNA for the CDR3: TGTGCCAGCAGCCCAACTAATAATTCACCCCTCCACTTT.

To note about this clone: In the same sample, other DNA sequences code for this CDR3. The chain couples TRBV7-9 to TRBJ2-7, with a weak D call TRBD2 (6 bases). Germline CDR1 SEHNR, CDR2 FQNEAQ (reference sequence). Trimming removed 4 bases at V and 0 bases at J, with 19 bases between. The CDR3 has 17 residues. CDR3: CASSSIGAGLSSYEQYF. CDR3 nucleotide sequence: TGTGCCAGCAGCTCTATAGGAGCGGGCCTCTCCTCCTACGAGCAGTACTTC.

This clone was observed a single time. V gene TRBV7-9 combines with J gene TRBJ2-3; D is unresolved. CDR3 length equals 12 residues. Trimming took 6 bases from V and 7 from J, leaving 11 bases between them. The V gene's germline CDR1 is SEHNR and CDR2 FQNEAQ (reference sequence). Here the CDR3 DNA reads TGTGCCAGCAGTCACACTGATAATACGCAGTATTTT. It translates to CASSHTDNTQYF.